The 21 T cell receptor beta chains below all came from one sample that was sequenced in a study of T cells in localized non-small cell lung cancer. Method: immunoSEQ multiplex PCR; TCRdb's copy keeps in-frame clones and lacks some. This sample yields 70,000 to 80,000 clones, of which roughly 91% are seen a single time; roughly 20% belongs to the top ten. The starting material was peripheral blood, obtained before any cancer treatment. These receptors were collected from a woman aged 35 to 70 with stage I squamous cell lung carcinoma.

This chain connects TRBV25-1 to TRBJ2-1; the match to TRBD2 covers 11 bases. The germline V gene encodes CDR1 MGHDK and CDR2 SYGVNS. V lost 3 bases, J lost 3 bases, and 7 bases stayed unmatched. The CDR3 covers 17 residues. The DNA for the CDR3 is TGTGCCAGCAGTGACGGTCTAGCGGGGGGCCTCTACAATGAGCAGTTCTTC. Encoded protein: CASSDGLAGGLYNEQFF.

The chain combines TRBV30 with TRBJ1-2; D possibly corresponds to TRBD1 (5 bases). CDR1 and CDR2 from the germline V gene are GTSNPN and SVGIG (reference sequence). V was pared by 7 bases and J by 2 bases, with 23 bases between. This CDR3 is built from 16 residues. In DNA, the CDR3 is TGTGCCTCTTACCGCAGCGACAGACTCCTAAACTATGGCTACACCTTC. This encodes CASYRSDRLLNYGYTF. The full variable domain, rest sourced from reference TRBV30 and TRBJ1-2, is SQTIHQWPATLVQPVGSPLSLECTVEGTSNPNLYWYRQAAGRGLQLLFYSVGIGQISSEVPQNLSASRPQDRQFILSSKKLLLSDSGFYLCASYRSDRLLNYGYTFGSGTRLTVV.

This clone was detected only once. The chain joins TRBV7-8 to TRBJ2-3; unclear D gene. V was shortened by 0 bases and J by 4 bases, with 5 bases between the two germline ends. CDR1 and CDR2 from the germline V gene are SGHVS and FQNEAQ. This CDR3 spans 13 amino acids. The CDR3 DNA follows: TGTGCCAGCAGCTTAGCGCCCGCAGATACGCAGTATTTT. Protein product: CASSLAPADTQYF.

The chain employs TRBV21-1 and TRBJ1-1. TRBV21-1 is recorded as a pseudogene. The CDR3 consists of 14 residues. The CDR3 sequence is CASLPSVMNTEAFF. CDR3 in DNA: TGTGCCAGCCTCCCTAGTGTGATGAACACTGAAGCTTTCTTT.

The genes are TRBV30 and TRBJ2-2; D is undetermined. V lost 2 bases and J 0 bases, leaving 4 bases between the germline ends. The CDR3 contains 13 residues. CDR1 and CDR2 (germline): GTSNPN, SVGIG (reference sequence). The CDR3 nucleotides read TGTGCCTGGAGTCTCTCGAACACCGGGGAGCTGTTTTTT. Its translation: CAWSLSNTGELFF.

The chain is built from TRBV13 and TRBJ2-1; 14 positions agree with TRBD2. Germline values: CDR1 PRHDT, CDR2 FYEKMQ (reference sequence). V was clipped by 5 bases and J by 5 bases; unmatched bases: 2. The CDR3 covers 15 residues. The CDR3 sequence is CASSQGLAGDNEQFF. CDR3 in DNA: TGTGCCAGCAGCCAGGGACTAGCGGGGGACAATGAGCAGTTCTTC.

The chain combines TRBV6-5 with TRBJ1-1; tentative D call: TRBD1 (5 bases). V lost 6 bases and J lost 5, with 16 bases in between. Looked up from germline, CDR1 is MNHEY and CDR2 is SVGAGI. This CDR3 has 14 residues. The CDR3 DNA sequence: TGTGCCAGCAGCCAAGGGTGGAGGGGTACTGAAGCTTTCTTT. Its protein is CASSQGWRGTEAFF.

Regarding this clone: The sample carries other DNA sequences with the same CDR3. The V gene is TRBV5-1, the J gene TRBJ2-7; 9 bases map to TRBD1. J was trimmed by 0 bases and V by 4 bases; bases with no gene match: 2. Germline V gives CDR1 SGHRS, CDR2 YFSETQ. The CDR3 is 14 amino acids. CDR3 DNA: TGCGCCAGCAGCCCGACAGGGGGCTCCTACGAGCAGTACTTC. The encoded protein is CASSPTGGSYEQYF.

V gene TRBV11-2 combines with J gene TRBJ1-6, with 7 bases fitting TRBD1. The germline CDR1 and CDR2 sequences are SGHAT and FQNNGV. The CDR3 runs to 14 residues. V was clipped by 5 bases and J by 6 bases; unmatched bases: 4. DNA of the CDR3: TGTGCCAGCAGCAAAGGGACAGTTAATTCACCCCTCCACTTT. Translation gives CASSKGTVNSPLHF.

The J gene is TRBJ2-7, the V gene TRBV18; 16 bases agree with TRBD2. The CDR3 consists of 16 residues. V was clipped by 4 bases and J by 2 bases; unmatched bases: 2. CDR1 is KGHSH and CDR2 is LQKENI in the germline V gene. The DNA for the CDR3 is TGTGCCAGCTCACTCGGGACTAGCGGGGGGGCCTACGAGCAGTACTTC. It is translated as CASSLGTSGGAYEQYF.

This rearrangement joins TRBV30 to TRBJ2-3, with D hard to call. Germline CDR1 GTSNPN, CDR2 SVGIG (reference sequence). V gave up 2 bases and J gave up 2 bases, with 11 bases separating them. The CDR3 spans 14 residues. CDR3 protein: CAWSRSSHTDTQYF. CDR3 bases: TGTGCCTGGAGTAGGAGCTCTCACACAGATACGCAGTATTTT.

This clone was found once. The J gene is TRBJ1-2, the V gene TRBV30; D gene uncertain. Germline assignment: CDR1 GTSNPN and CDR2 SVGIG (reference sequence). The length of the CDR3 is 13 residues. V gave up 3 bases and J gave up 0 bases, with 8 bases separating them. In nucleotides, the CDR3 is TGTGCCTGGAGGGAACAAGCTAACTATGGCTACACCTTC. It codes for CAWREQANYGYTF.

This chain connects TRBV21-1 to TRBJ1-2. TRBV21-1 is given as a pseudogene. This CDR3 contains 13 residues. DNA of the CDR3: TGTGCCAGCAGCTACAAGGTGCCCTATGGCTACACCTTC. This gives the protein CASSYKVPYGYTF.

The chain recombines TRBV19 with TRBJ1-2; TRBD1 matches 8 bases. Germline assignment: CDR1 LNHDA and CDR2 SQIVND (reference sequence). The CDR3 is 14 amino acids. The V gene end was trimmed by 6 bases and the J gene end by 10 bases; junction bases not matched to a gene: 13. The CDR3 is CASRLLDRALDYTF. The CDR3 DNA reads as TGTGCCAGTAGGCTCCTGGACAGGGCTTTGGACTACACCTTC.

DNA for the CDR3: TGTGCCACCAGCAGAGATCCAGGATACATCTACGAGCAGTACTTC. This sequence encodes CATSRDPGYIYEQYF. This chain uses TRBV15 with TRBJ2-7; D unresolved. Per germline, CDR1 LNHNV and CDR2 YYDKDF (reference sequence). V was cut by 0 bases and J by 3 bases, with 12 bases left in between. This CDR3 is 15 amino acids long. Full variable domain (missing parts from reference TRBV15 and TRBJ2-7): DAMVIQNPRYQVTQFGKPVTLSCSQTLNHNVMYWYQQKSSQAPKLLFHYYDKDFNNEADTPDNFQSRRPNTSFCFLDIRSPGLGDTAMYLCATSRDPGYIYEQYFGPGTRLTVT.

This clone was observed a single time. V and J are TRBV9 and TRBJ1-4, with D tentatively TRBD1 (5 bases). V was cut by 3 bases and J by 7 bases, with 16 bases left in between. The length of the CDR3 is 15 residues. CDR1 is SGDLS, CDR2 YYNGEE, per germline. The CDR3 DNA reads as TGTGCCAGCAGCGCTACCATGTTGAGGGGTGAAAAACTGTTTTTT. Translation gives CASSATMLRGEKLFF. Looking up the rest from reference TRBV9 and TRBJ1-4 gives the full variable domain: DSGVTQTPKHLITATGQRVTLRCSPRSGDLSVYWYQQSLDQGLQFLIQYYNGEERAKGNILERFSAQQFPDLHSELNLSSLELGDSALYFCASSATMLRGEKLFFGSGTQLSVL.

The J gene is TRBJ2-1, the V gene TRBV29-1, with 7 positions matching TRBD2. Germline trimming cut 6 bases from V and 3 bases from J; bases unmatched to any gene: 2. Per the germline V gene, CDR1 is SQVTM and CDR2 is ANQGSEA. The CDR3 has 12 amino acids. The CDR3: CSVAGDYNEQFF. For the CDR3, the DNA is TGCAGCGTGGCGGGGGACTACAATGAGCAGTTCTTC.

The V call is TRBV7-8, the J call TRBJ1-2, with no clear D. CDR3 length equals 14 residues. Per germline, CDR1 SGHVS and CDR2 FQNEAQ. The V and J ends lost 4 bases and 0 bases respectively, with 9 bases between them. The chain's CDR3 is CASSYQVANYGYTF. As DNA, the CDR3 is TGTGCCAGCAGCTACCAAGTAGCTAACTATGGCTACACCTTC.

The chain uses TRBV10-1 and TRBJ2-1; D may correspond to TRBD1 or TRBD2 (5 bases each). Trimming shortened V by 6 bases and J by 6 bases, and 12 bases separated the two germline ends. Germline CDR1 and CDR2: WNHNN and SYGVQD (reference sequence). The CDR3 loop spans 13 amino acids. CDR3: CASSLRGANEQFF. DNA for the CDR3: TGCGCCAGCAGCCTTCGGGGCGCCAATGAGCAGTTCTTC.

The V and J genes are TRBV20-1 and TRBJ2-5, with D maybe TRBD2 (6 bases). The CDR3 totals 11 residues. V was pared by 2 bases and J by 7 bases, with 8 bases between. Looked up from germline, CDR1 is DFQATT and CDR2 is SNEGSKA (reference sequence). The CDR3 region has the DNA TGCAGTGCTAGATCCGGGGGGACCCAGTACTTC. Its protein is CSARSGGTQYF.

The V call is TRBV30, the J call TRBJ1-2; unclear D gene. Trimming left V 4 bases short and J 4 bases short, with 13 bases between. The germline gives CDR1 GTSNPN, CDR2 SVGIG (reference sequence). CDR3 length equals 13 residues. This chain's CDR3 is CAWNEGGSYGYTF. DNA of the CDR3: TGTGCCTGGAATGAGGGCGGCTCCTATGGCTACACCTTC.